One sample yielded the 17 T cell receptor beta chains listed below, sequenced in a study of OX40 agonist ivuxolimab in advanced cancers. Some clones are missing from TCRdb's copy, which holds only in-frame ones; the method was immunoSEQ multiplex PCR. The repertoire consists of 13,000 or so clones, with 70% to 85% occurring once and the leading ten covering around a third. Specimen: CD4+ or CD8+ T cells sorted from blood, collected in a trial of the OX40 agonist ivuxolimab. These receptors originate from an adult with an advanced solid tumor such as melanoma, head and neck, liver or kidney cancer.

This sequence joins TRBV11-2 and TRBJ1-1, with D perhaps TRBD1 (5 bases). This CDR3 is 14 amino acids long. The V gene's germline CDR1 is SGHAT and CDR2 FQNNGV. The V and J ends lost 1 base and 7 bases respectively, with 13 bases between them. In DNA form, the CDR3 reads TGTGCCAGCAGCTTAGTACTCGGGGGAGGTGAAGCTTTCTTT. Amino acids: CASSLVLGGGEAFF.

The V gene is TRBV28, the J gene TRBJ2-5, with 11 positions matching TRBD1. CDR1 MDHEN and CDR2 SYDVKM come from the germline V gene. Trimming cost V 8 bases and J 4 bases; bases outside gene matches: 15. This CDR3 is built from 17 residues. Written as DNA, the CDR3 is TGTGCCAGCCAATCCGGACCCGGGACAGGGGGTACAGAGACCCAGTACTTC. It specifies CASQSGPGTGGTETQYF.

The CDR3 sequence is CASSTRAQETQYF. In DNA, the CDR3 is TGTGCCAGTAGTACCAGGGCTCAAGAGACCCAGTACTTC. The chain uses TRBV19 and TRBJ2-5, with D possibly being TRBD1 (5 bases). The CDR3 spans 13 residues. The ends were cut back, 4 bases at V and 2 bases at J, with 8 bases in the middle. Germline-derived CDR1 and CDR2 are LNHDA and SQIVND (reference sequence).

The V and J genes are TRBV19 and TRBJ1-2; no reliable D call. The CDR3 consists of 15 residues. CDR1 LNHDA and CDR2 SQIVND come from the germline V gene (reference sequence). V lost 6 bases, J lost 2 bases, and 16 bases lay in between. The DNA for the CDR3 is TGTGCCAGTAGAGCCCTACTAGACGGAAACTATGGCTACACCTTC. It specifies CASRALLDGNYGYTF.

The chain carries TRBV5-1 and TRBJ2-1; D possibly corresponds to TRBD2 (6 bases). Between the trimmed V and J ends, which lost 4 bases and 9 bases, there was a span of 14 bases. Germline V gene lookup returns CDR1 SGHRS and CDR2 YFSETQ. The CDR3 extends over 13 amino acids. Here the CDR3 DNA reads TGCGCCAGCAGCCCCGAACTCGGGGGTGAGCAGTTCTTC. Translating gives CASSPELGGEQFF.

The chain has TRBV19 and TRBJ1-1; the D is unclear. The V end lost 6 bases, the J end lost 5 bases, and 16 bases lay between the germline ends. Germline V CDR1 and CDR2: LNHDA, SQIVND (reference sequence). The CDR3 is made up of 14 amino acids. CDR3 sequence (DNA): TGTGCCAGTAGCATCGGGCCCGACGGGACTGAAGCTTTCTTT. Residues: CASSIGPDGTEAFF.

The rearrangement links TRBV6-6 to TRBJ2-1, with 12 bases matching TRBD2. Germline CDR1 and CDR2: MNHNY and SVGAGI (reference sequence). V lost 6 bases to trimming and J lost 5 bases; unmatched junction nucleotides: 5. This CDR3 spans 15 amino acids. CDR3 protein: CASSPSGRGNNEQFF. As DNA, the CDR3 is TGTGCCAGCAGCCCTAGCGGGAGGGGAAACAATGAGCAGTTCTTC.

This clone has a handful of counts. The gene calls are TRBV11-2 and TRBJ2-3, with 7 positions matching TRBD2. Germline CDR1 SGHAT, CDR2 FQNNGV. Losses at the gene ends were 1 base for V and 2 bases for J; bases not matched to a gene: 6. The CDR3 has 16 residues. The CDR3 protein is CASSLASGILTDTQYF. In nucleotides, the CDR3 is TGTGCCAGCAGCTTAGCGAGCGGGATCCTCACAGATACGCAGTATTTT.

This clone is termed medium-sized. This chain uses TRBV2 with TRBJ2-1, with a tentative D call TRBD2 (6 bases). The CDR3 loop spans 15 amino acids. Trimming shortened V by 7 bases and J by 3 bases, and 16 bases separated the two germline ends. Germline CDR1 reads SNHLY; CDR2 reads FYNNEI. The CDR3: CASIADRMGYNEQFF. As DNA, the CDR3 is TGTGCCAGCATAGCGGACCGCATGGGCTACAATGAGCAGTTCTTC.

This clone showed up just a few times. CDR3 bases: TGTGCCAGTAGTCGCTATAGCGGGGGGTCCTACAATGAGCAGTTCTTC. Translating gives CASSRYSGGSYNEQFF. This chain links TRBV19 with TRBJ2-1; 10 bases agree with TRBD2. CDR3 length equals 16 residues. The germline CDR1 and CDR2 sequences are LNHDA and SQIVND (reference sequence). V lost 5 bases to trimming and J lost 1 base; unmatched junction nucleotides: 5.

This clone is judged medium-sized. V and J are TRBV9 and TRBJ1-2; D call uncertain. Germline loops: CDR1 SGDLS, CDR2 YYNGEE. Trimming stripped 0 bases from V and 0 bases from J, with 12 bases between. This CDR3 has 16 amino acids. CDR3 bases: TGTGCCAGCAGCGTAGAGGAAACACCTACTAACTATGGCTACACCTTC. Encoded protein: CASSVEETPTNYGYTF.

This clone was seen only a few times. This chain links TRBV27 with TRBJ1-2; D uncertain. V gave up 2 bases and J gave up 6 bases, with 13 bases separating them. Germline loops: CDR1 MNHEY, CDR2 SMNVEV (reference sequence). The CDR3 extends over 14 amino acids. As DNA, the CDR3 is TGTGCCAGCAGTTTAGGGTCCACCCGGGATGGCTACACCTTC. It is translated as CASSLGSTRDGYTF.

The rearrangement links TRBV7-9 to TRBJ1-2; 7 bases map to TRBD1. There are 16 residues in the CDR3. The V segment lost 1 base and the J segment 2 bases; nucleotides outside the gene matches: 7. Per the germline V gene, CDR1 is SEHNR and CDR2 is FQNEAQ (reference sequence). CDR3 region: CASSLGLGGFNYGYTF. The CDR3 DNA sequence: TGTGCCAGCAGCTTAGGTTTAGGGGGCTTCAACTATGGCTACACCTTC.

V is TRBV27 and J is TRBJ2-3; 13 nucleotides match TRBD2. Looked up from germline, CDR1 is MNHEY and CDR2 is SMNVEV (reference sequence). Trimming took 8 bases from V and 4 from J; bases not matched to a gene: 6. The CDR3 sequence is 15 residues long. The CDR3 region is CASWTSGSLADTQYF. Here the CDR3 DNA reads TGTGCCAGCTGGACTAGCGGGAGTTTGGCAGATACGCAGTATTTT.

The CDR3 protein is CASSGEGLAGEETQYF. CDR3 DNA sequence: TGCGCCAGCAGCGGAGAGGGACTAGCGGGAGAAGAGACCCAGTACTTC. The rearrangement links TRBV5-1 to TRBJ2-5; 14 bases are a match to TRBD2. Trimming at V came to 4 bases and at J to 3 bases, leaving 5 bases not matched to a gene. CDR3 length: 16 residues. CDR1 is SGHRS and CDR2 is YFSETQ in the germline V gene.

The CDR3 protein is CASSLWPGANEKLFF. The CDR3 DNA sequence: TGTGCCAGCAGCTTATGGCCGGGGGCTAATGAAAAACTGTTTTTT. The chain links TRBV11-2 to TRBJ1-4, with D perhaps TRBD1 (5 bases). The CDR3 sequence is 15 residues long. Germline CDR1 reads SGHAT; CDR2 reads FQNNGV. Trimming pared 2 bases from V and 3 bases from J, leaving 10 bases between.

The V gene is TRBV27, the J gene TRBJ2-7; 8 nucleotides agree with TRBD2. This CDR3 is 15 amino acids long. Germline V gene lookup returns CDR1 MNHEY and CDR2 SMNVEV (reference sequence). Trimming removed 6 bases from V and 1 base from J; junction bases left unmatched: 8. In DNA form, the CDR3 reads TGTGCCAGCAGCCCCAGCGGGAGTACTTCCTACGAGCAGTACTTC. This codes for CASSPSGSTSYEQYF.